These 10 T cell receptor beta chains came from one sample sequenced in a study of spatial heterogeneity in lung cancer. Indicated time point: sample taken at primary tumor resection. TCRdb processed the 5' RACE reads anew with MiXCR; each CDR3 protein has one entry. The sample holds approximately 40,000 distinct CDR3 sequences, roughly 15% seen once. The sample consisted of PBMCs, taken at surgery. These TCRs come from a male donor with early-stage non-small cell lung cancer.

The genes are TRBV4-1 and TRBJ1-5; TRBD1 aligns across 9 bases. The CDR3 is 15 residues long. V lost 4 bases and J lost 6; bases outside the gene matches: 7. CDR1 MGHRA and CDR2 YSYEKL come from the germline V gene. CDR3 in amino acids: CASSPDRGASQPQHF. The CDR3 DNA reads TGCGCCAGCAGCCCGGACAGGGGCGCAAGTCAGCCCCAGCATTTT.

The chain couples TRBV15 to TRBJ1-1; D is possibly TRBD1 (5 bases). Looked up from germline, CDR1 is LNHNV and CDR2 is YYDKDF (reference sequence). V lost 1 base and J 3 bases, leaving 12 bases between the germline ends. This CDR3 contains 15 residues. The CDR3 DNA reads as TGTGCCACCAGCAGAGCGGAATTGGGGGACACTGAAGCTTTCTTT. Encoded protein: CATSRAELGDTEAFF.

In its sample, this clonotype was seen many times. The chain combines TRBV5-1 with TRBJ1-2, with D perhaps matching TRBD1 (5 bases). CDR1 SGHRS and CDR2 YFSETQ come from the germline V gene. V lost 0 bases to trimming and J lost 4 bases, with 13 bases between them. The CDR3 spans 15 residues. The CDR3: CASSLEAGRVYGYTF. CDR3 nucleotides: TGCGCCAGCAGCTTGGAAGCAGGGCGGGTCTATGGCTACACCTTC.

Ten or more counts support this clonotype. V usage is TRBV21-1 and J usage is TRBJ2-3; whether TRBD2, the table's D call, matches the DNA was not checked. TRBV21-1 is a pseudogene. The length of the CDR3 is 16 residues. CDR3 in DNA: TGTGCCAGCAGCTCAAGGGCCCTAGGGACCCCAATGGCGCAGTATTTT. Protein: CASSSRALGTPMAQYF.

There are a few counts of this clonotype. This chain joins TRBV15 and TRBJ2-6; the D gene is possibly TRBD2 (5 bases). V lost 5 bases to trimming and J lost 1 base, with 21 bases between them. In germline, CDR1 is LNHNV, CDR2 YYDKDF (reference sequence). This CDR3 has 19 residues. In nucleotides, the CDR3 is TGTGCCACCAGCGCCAGAGGGCTTCTGGTCCGTTCTGGGGCCAACGTCCTGACTTTC. This sequence encodes CATSARGLLVRSGANVLTF.

This clonotype was observed a handful of times. The genes are TRBV20-1 and TRBJ1-5; D possibly corresponds to TRBD1 (5 bases). V lost 6 bases, J lost 0 bases, and 15 bases lay in between. The germline gives CDR1 DFQATT, CDR2 SNEGSKA (reference sequence). The CDR3 length is 15 residues. The CDR3 loop is CSARDQSNSNQPQHF. CDR3 nucleotides: TGCAGTGCAAGGGACCAGAGTAATAGCAATCAGCCCCAGCATTTT.

This chain links TRBV7-8 with TRBJ2-4; D possibly corresponds to TRBD1 (6 bases). Trimming cost V 5 bases and J 7 bases, with 18 bases left between them. Per the germline V gene, CDR1 is SGHVS and CDR2 is FQNEAQ. The CDR3 length is 15 residues. The DNA of the CDR3 is TGTGCCAGCAGCCCAGACAGTGGCAGGGGTAACATTCAGTACTTC. Encoded protein: CASSPDSGRGNIQYF.

This clonotype was seen at least ten times. V usage is TRBV4-3 and J usage is TRBJ2-1; the D gene is possibly TRBD2 (6 bases). Germline V gives CDR1 LGHNA, CDR2 YSLEER. The CDR3 sequence is 15 residues long. The V gene lost 4 bases and the J gene lost 7 bases, with 17 bases spanning the gap. The CDR3 region is CASSPGLPRRNEQFF. DNA of the CDR3: TGCGCCAGCAGCCCTGGACTACCCCGGCGGAATGAGCAGTTCTTC.

This clonotype turned up a few times. This chain connects TRBV3-1 to TRBJ2-5, with unresolved D. The V gene's germline CDR1 is LGHDT and CDR2 YNNKEL (reference sequence). The V and J ends lost 0 bases and 6 bases respectively, with 5 bases between them. This CDR3 is built from 12 residues. CDR3 in amino acids: CASSQEGKTQYF. The CDR3 DNA reads TGTGCCAGCAGCCAAGAGGGCAAGACCCAGTACTTC.

A few counts support this clonotype. J is TRBJ2-5 and V is TRBV10-1, with D uncertain. The V gene's germline CDR1 is WNHNN and CDR2 SYGVQD (reference sequence). The CDR3 totals 13 residues. Trimming stripped 4 bases from V and 3 bases from J, with 9 bases between. The CDR3 nucleotides are TGCGCCAGCAGTGCCTCTGGGGAAGAGACCCAGTACTTC. This translates into CASSASGEETQYF.